This T cell receptor beta chain was sequenced during a study of T cells expressing NK-cell markers (dated by TCRdb to the early 2020s). Study-level background: Eight donors provided sorted CD3+CD56+NKG2C+, CD3+CD56+NKG2C- and CD3+CD56-NKG2C+ T-cell subsets, whose TCR beta-chain repertoires were profiled. Sequencing of the libraries produced 2 x 150 bp reads on Illumina HiSeq 2000/2500, MiSeq or NextSeq. Randomly selected healthy volunteers, three men and five women, were used as the eight sequenced donors. Seven of the eight sequenced donors were HCMV-seropositive and one was HCMV-seronegative.

Reading from cysteine to phenylalanine, the CDR3 counts 14 amino acids. DNA is not on record. For CDR1 and CDR2, the germline V gene lists MNHNS and SASEGT. The sample was run on an Illumina HiSeq 2000. TCR beta cDNA libraries were made by 5'RACE template switching that added a universal primer site and unique molecular identifiers. cDNA synthesis was primed from the TCR beta constant segment and was followed by two successive PCR amplification steps. The study's processing was this. MIGEC handled demultiplexing of the reads and grouping by UMI, while MiTCR was used to assemble and quantify clonotypes. To exclude erroneous sequences, any TCR cDNA sequence not supported by at least two reads was discarded. The tcR package was used for downstream repertoire analysis, and clonotypes were matched across fractions by CDR3 nucleotide sequence plus V segment. VDJmatch was used to annotate antigen specificity against VDJdb, with one amino acid substitution in CDR3 permitted. Based on TCRdb reprocessing of the reads, there is one entry per CDR3 protein sequence, and DNA is missing. These V and J calls rely on TCRdb rather than the paper's analysis. This sample's clone table shows about 460,000 distinct CDR3 sequences. The ten most abundant clones make up almost 1.5% of the sample.

Results the study describes overall, beyond this receptor: In six donors, the dominant CD3+CD56+NKG2C+ clonotypes ranked among the top 10 CD8+ clonotypes, making up about 1.0-7.5% of CD8+ T cells. It remained unclear whether the expanded NKG2C-expressing T cell clones were specific for HCMV antigens. Those dominant clonotypes were again the most abundant among CD3+CD56-NKG2C+ cells in four donors, at about 28.3-60.1%.

On this clonotype: Its antigen specificity is not known.

To determine HCMV serostatus, a commercial ELISA kit was used to detect HCMV-specific IgG in serum. Ficoll density gradient centrifugation was used to isolate peripheral blood mononuclear cells from blood. Sequenced material: blood T cells: a sorted CD56 or NKG2C T cell subset, CD4+ or CD8+ T cells, or bulk PBMC T cells (not recorded which). The rearrangement joined TRBV6-1 to TRBJ1-4; TCRdb designates TRBD1, a call that cannot be tested without DNA. This TCR derives from a woman aged 45-60 years in good health. Donor details come from another sample of the same person, matched by shared clones. The CDR3 protein is CASSARGNEEKLFF.